This TCR beta chain originates from a study of shared clonotypes between healthy human individuals. Note on this clone: Its specificity is not known.

The study's findings and limits: Blood was the sole source, and tissue repertoires probably differ.

The assay was immunoSEQ multiplex PCR, and TCRdb's table has in-frame clones only and misses some. The table has 2 million to 3 million clones, 90% to 95% seen once. The CDR3 consists of 14 residues. The V end was cut by 0 bases, the J end by 5 bases, with 10 bases between. Germline assignment: CDR1 WSHSY and CDR2 SAAADI. The TCR comes from a man aged 18 to 29 in good health. Sequencing was performed on naive CD4+ T cells sorted from blood. Subset in this sample: CD45RA+ positively selected. The V gene is TRBV10-2, the J gene TRBJ1-2; D ambiguous. The CDR3, as DNA: TGCGCCAGCAGTGAGTCGCAGTACGCGTATGGCTACACCTTC. It encodes CASSESQYAYGYTF.